These T cell receptor beta chains were read from a single sample in a study of PD-L1 blockade in urothelial cancer. Assay: immunoSEQ multiplex PCR; the TCRdb copy retains only in-frame clones and omits some. The data contain 15,000 to 20,000 clones, about four fifths of them singletons. The sequenced sample was PBMCs, obtained around atezolizumab (anti-PD-L1) treatment. These receptors were collected from a man aged 45 to 65 with urothelial cancer. CDR3s include the opening cysteine and the closing phenylalanine or tryptophan. Fields, in order: clone size, D gene, V gene, J gene, CDR3 length, CDR3 DNA, CDR3 protein. The D gene is left open where the match is weak. Only some rows state a clone size, as once, few, many or a class for expanded clones.

-	TRBD1	TRBV2	TRBJ1-1	13	TGTGCCAGCAGCGTAACAGGGGGCGGTGAAGCTTTCTTT	CASSVTGGGEAFF
once	-	TRBV5-1	TRBJ1-5	15	TGCGCCAGCAGCTTGGGGATCCAGGGTGATCAGCCCCAGCATTTT	CASSLGIQGDQPQHF
-	-	TRBV5-4	TRBJ2-1	12	TGTGCCAGCAGCTTGGACAGGAAGATCCAGTTCTTC	CASSLDRKIQFF
-	TRBD2	TRBV4-2	TRBJ2-7	16	TGTGCCAGCAGCCAAGAGAGACTAGCGGGAACCTACGAGCAGTACTTC	CASSQERLAGTYEQYF
-	TRBD1	TRBV2	TRBJ2-3	18	TGTGCCAGCGGACAACCGGGACAGGGGAGGGGACGCACAGATACGCAGTATTTT	CASGQPGQGRGRTDTQYF
-	-	TRBV9	TRBJ2-5	18	TGTGCCAGCAGCGTAGGAGGGTCTGGGTCAAGCGGGCAAGAGACCCAGTACTTC	CASSVGGSGSSGQETQYF
-	TRBD2	TRBV29-1	TRBJ2-3	13	TGCAGCGTTGCCAGCGGGACGTCAGATACGCAGTATTTT	CSVASGTSDTQYF
-	TRBD2	TRBV19	TRBJ2-1	16	TGTGCCAGTAGTGCCTTGACTAGCGGGAGTCGGAATGAGCAGTTCTTC	CASSALTSGSRNEQFF
few	TRBD2	TRBV6-1	TRBJ2-2	19	TGTGCCAGCAGTGAACATGGACCGGGACTAGCGGGAGTTACCGGGGAGCTGTTTTTT	CASSEHGPGLAGVTGELFF
-	-	TRBV10-3	TRBJ1-5	17	TGTGCCATCAGTGAGAGGGGGGGGGCTAATAGCAATCAGCCCCAGCATTTT	CAISERGGANSNQPQHF
once	TRBD2	TRBV6-5	TRBJ2-2	15	TGTGCCAGCAGTGGGGCGGGAGGAAACACCGGGGAGCTGTTTTTT	CASSGAGGNTGELFF
-	-	TRBV2	TRBJ2-3	15	TGTGCCAGCCGTAAACAGGGTCTCAGCACAGATACGCAGTATTTT	CASRKQGLSTDTQYF
-	-	TRBV4-2	TRBJ2-3	17	TGTGCCAGCAGCCAAGATAGCAATGCGGGAAGCACAGATACGCAGTATTTT	CASSQDSNAGSTDTQYF
-	-	TRBV27	TRBJ1-4	14	TGTGCCAGCAGTCCGGACAGCCGTAATGAAAAACTGTTTTTT	CASSPDSRNEKLFF
-	-	TRBV7-9	TRBJ2-3	14	TGTGCCAGCAGCTTAGAAGGGGCCACAGATACGCAGTATTTT	CASSLEGATDTQYF
-	-	TRBV5-6	TRBJ1-5	14	TGTGCCAGCAGCCGGCGGGGGGTTTGGCAGCCCCAGCATTTT	CASSRRGVWQPQHF
-	TRBD2	TRBV5-4	TRBJ2-3	16	TGTGCCAGCAGCGGAGGACTAGCGGGCCTCACAGATACGCAGTATTTT	CASSGGLAGLTDTQYF
-	TRBD1	TRBV18	TRBJ1-5	15	TGTGCCAGCTCCCTTGACAGGGGGCAGGGGCAGCCCCAGCATTTT	CASSLDRGQGQPQHF
-	TRBD1	TRBV7-9	TRBJ1-5	16	TGTGCCAGCAGCTTAGATTCGCCGCGACAGGGACGTCCCCAGCATTTT	CASSLDSPRQGRPQHF
-	TRBD1	TRBV6-1	TRBJ2-2	14	TGTGCCCTCTCCAGGGGGCCGGACACCGGGGAGCTGTTTTTT	CALSRGPDTGELFF
-	TRBD1	TRBV6-6	TRBJ1-1	15	TGTGCCAGCAGTTCTATGCGGACAGGGAACACTGAAGCTTTCTTT	CASSSMRTGNTEAFF
-	-	TRBV6-6	TRBJ1-2	12	TGTGCCAGCAGTTACCGGGGGGGTGGCTACACCTTC	CASSYRGGGYTF
-	TRBD1	TRBV19	TRBJ2-3	15	TGTGCCAGTAGTAAGGACAGGGTCCTCGAAGATACGCAGTATTTT	CASSKDRVLEDTQYF
-	TRBD2	TRBV10-1	TRBJ2-1	15	TGCGCCAGCAGTGAGTCGACTAGCGGGGGGCGTGAGCAGTTCTTC	CASSESTSGGREQFF
once	-	TRBV7-9	TRBJ1-5	15	TGTGCCAGCAGCCCGACAGGTTTAAGCAATCAGCCCCAGCATTTT	CASSPTGLSNQPQHF
-	-	TRBV6-6	TRBJ2-1	14	TGTGCCAGCAGGAATTTAGCCTCCTACAATGAGCAGTTCTTC	CASRNLASYNEQFF
-	-	TRBV5-6	TRBJ2-1	11	TGTGCCAGCAGCTTGTGGCTTGAGCAGTTCTTC	CASSLWLEQFF
-	TRBD1	TRBV5-1	TRBJ1-1	13	TGCGCCAGCAGCTGGGACAGGGCTAATGAAGCTTTCTTT	CASSWDRANEAFF
-	TRBD1	TRBV5-1	TRBJ1-1	14	TGCGCCAGCTCCGACAGGGGGCCGAACACTGAAGCTTTCTTT	CASSDRGPNTEAFF
-	TRBD2	TRBV30	TRBJ2-6	17	TGTGCCTGGAGTTTAGCGGGAGGAGGACCTGGGGCCAACGTCCTGACTTTC	CAWSLAGGGPGANVLTF
-	TRBD2	TRBV7-2	TRBJ2-3	15	TGTGCCAGCAGCTTTAGCGGGCGGGGCACGGATACGCAGTATTTT	CASSFSGRGTDTQYF
-	TRBD1	TRBV5-1	TRBJ2-3	16	TGCGCCAGCAGCCCGGGACAGGGGATACGCACAGATACGCAGTATTTT	CASSPGQGIRTDTQYF
-	TRBD1	TRBV5-1	TRBJ2-6	17	TGCGCCAGCAGCTCCCAGGGGGCCCCCTCTGGGGCCAACGTCCTGACTTTC	CASSSQGAPSGANVLTF
-	-	TRBV29-1	TRBJ1-1	13	TGCAGCGTTGCCGAAAGGAGGGGAGCGAAAGCTTTCTTT	CSVAERRGAKAFF
-	TRBD1	TRBV6-6	TRBJ1-2	14	TGTGCCAGCAGTTACTCAATGACAGGGGGTGGCTACACCTTC	CASSYSMTGGGYTF
once	TRBD1	TRBV5-6	TRBJ2-2	15	TGTGCCAGCAGGAGCAAAACAGGGGTCACCGGGGAGCTGTTTTTT	CASRSKTGVTGELFF
-	-	TRBV4-1	TRBJ2-4	16	TGCGCCAGCAGCCAAGAAAGTTCCAGAGCCAAAAACATTCAGTACTTC	CASSQESSRAKNIQYF
once	-	TRBV27	TRBJ2-1	12	TGTGCCAGCACTAACAGGTACAATGAGCAGTTCTTC	CASTNRYNEQFF
-	TRBD2	TRBV9	TRBJ2-7	15	TGTGCCAGCAGCCCCCTGACTAGCGGGTCCTACGAGCAGTACTTC	CASSPLTSGSYEQYF
-	-	TRBV2	TRBJ2-3	16	TGTGCCAGCAGTGTCGGACAAGCCTCTAGCACAGATACGCAGTATTTT	CASSVGQASSTDTQYF
once	-	TRBV7-3	TRBJ1-5	16	TGTGCCAGCAGCACCCCCGGAGGAGATAGCAATCAGCCCCAGCATTTT	CASSTPGGDSNQPQHF
-	-	TRBV29-1	TRBJ1-1	11	TGCAGCGTTGTTACGCGAATTGAAGCTTTCTTT	CSVVTRIEAFF
-	-	TRBV5-1	TRBJ2-2	15	TGCGCCAGCAGCTTGGGTACTTCGAACACCGGGGAGCTGTTTTTT	CASSLGTSNTGELFF
-	TRBD2	TRBV5-1	TRBJ2-5	16	TGCGCCAGCAGCCGGACTAGCGGAGCCAAAGGGGAGACCCAGTACTTC	CASSRTSGAKGETQYF
-	TRBD1	TRBV4-1	TRBJ1-1	19	TGCGCCAGCAGCCGACGACAGGGAACGGGGCTTGAACGGGACACTGAAGCTTTCTTT	CASSRRQGTGLERDTEAFF